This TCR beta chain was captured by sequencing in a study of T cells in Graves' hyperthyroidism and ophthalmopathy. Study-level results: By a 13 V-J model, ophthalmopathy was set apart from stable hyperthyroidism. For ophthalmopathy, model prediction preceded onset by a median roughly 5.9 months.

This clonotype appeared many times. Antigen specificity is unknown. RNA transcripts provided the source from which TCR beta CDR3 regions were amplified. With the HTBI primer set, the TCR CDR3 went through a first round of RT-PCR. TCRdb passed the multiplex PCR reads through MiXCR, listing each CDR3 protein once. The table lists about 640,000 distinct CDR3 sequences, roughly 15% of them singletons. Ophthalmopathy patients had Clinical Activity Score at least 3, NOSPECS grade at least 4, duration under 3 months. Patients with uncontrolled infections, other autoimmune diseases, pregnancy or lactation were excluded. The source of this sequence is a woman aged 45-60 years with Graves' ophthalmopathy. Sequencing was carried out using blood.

The CDR3 coding sequence is TGTGCCAGCAGCCAAGGACTAGCGTCCTACAATGAGCAGTTCTTC. Translation: CASSQGLASYNEQFF. The V call is TRBV3-1, the J call TRBJ2-1; 8 bases are shared with TRBD2. The CDR3 is 15 amino acids. The trim removed 1 base at V and 1 base at J, leaving 0 bases unmatched. Germline V lookup: CDR1 LGHDT, CDR2 YNNKEL (reference sequence).